This T cell receptor beta chain stems from a study of CD8 T cells in ankylosing spondylitis. Points from the study as a whole: With a CD8+ phenotype, disease-linked clones were relatively rare in peripheral blood.

Concerning this clonotype: Its cognate antigen is unknown.

Germline V gene sequence: CDR1 SGHDT, CDR2 YYEEEE. V was pared by 3 bases and J by 1 base, with 6 bases of the junction left unmatched. The CDR3 runs to 15 residues. For TCR beta, libraries came from quantitative 5'-RACE with molecular barcodes. TCRdb re-called the 5' RACE reads through MiXCR, storing one row per CDR3 protein. The data hold 160,000 or so distinct CDR3 sequences, with around a tenth observed a single time. This receptor was obtained from a female donor with ankylosing spondylitis or in good health (not recorded which). The sequencing sample was made of blood, either unsorted or a sorted T cell fraction (not recorded which). This rearrangement joins TRBV5-6 to TRBJ2-5; TRBD2 agrees at 7 bases. CDR3 nucleotides: TGTGCCAGCAGCTCACGTCGGGGGGTCCAAGAGACCCAGTACTTC. Encoded protein: CASSSRRGVQETQYF.